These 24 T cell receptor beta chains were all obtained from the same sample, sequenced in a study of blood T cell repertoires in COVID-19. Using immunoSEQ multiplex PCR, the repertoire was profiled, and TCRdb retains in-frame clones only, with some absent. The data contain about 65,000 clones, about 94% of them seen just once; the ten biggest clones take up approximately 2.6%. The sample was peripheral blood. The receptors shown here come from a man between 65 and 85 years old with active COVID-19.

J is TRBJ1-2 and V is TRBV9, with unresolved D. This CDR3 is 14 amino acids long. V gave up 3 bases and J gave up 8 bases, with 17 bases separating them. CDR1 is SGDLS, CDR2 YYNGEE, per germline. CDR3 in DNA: TGTGCCAGCAGCGCGGGAACCCCTAGTGGAGGCTACACCTTC. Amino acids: CASSAGTPSGGYTF.

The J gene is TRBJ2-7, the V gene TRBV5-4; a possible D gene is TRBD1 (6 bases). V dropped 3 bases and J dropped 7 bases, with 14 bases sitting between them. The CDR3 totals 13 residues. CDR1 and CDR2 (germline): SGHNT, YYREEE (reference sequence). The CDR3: CASSYPDRSEQYF. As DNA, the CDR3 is TGTGCCAGCAGCTATCCTGACAGGTCGGAGCAGTACTTC.

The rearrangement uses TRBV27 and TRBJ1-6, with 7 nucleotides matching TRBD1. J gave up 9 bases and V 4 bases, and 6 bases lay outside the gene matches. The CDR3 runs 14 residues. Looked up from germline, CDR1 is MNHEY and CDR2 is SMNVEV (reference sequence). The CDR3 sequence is CASSSLDRVSPLHF. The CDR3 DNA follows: TGTGCCAGCAGTTCCTTAGACAGGGTTTCACCCCTCCACTTT.

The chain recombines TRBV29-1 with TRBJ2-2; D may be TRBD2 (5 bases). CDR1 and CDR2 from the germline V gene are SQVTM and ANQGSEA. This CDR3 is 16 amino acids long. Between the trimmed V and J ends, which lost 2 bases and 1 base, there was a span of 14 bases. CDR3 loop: CSVELRGLGNTGELFF. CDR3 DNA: TGCAGCGTTGAACTGCGAGGGCTAGGGAACACCGGGGAGCTGTTTTTT.

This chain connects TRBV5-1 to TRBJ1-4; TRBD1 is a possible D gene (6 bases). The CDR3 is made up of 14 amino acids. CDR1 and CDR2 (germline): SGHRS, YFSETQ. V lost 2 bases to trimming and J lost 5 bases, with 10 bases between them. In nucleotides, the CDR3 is TGCGCCAGCAGCTTTTCGGGACAAAATGAAAAACTGTTTTTT. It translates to CASSFSGQNEKLFF.

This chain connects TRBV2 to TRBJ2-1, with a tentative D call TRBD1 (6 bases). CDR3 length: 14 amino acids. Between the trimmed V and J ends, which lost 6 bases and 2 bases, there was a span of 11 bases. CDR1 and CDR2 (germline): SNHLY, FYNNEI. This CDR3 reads CASRYRDTYNEQFF. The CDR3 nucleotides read TGTGCCAGCAGATACCGGGACACCTACAATGAGCAGTTCTTC.

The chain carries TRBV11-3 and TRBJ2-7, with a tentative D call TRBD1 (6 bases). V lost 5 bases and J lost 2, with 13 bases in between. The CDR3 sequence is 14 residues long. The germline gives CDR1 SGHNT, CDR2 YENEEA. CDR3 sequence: CASSAATGPYEQYF. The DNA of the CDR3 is TGTGCCAGCAGCGCAGCTACAGGGCCCTACGAGCAGTACTTC.

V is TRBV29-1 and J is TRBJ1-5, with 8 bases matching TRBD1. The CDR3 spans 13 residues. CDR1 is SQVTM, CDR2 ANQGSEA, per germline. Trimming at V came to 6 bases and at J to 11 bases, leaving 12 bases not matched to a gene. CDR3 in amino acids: CSVADRELNSQHF. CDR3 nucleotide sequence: TGCAGCGTAGCGGACAGGGAGCTGAATTCCCAGCATTTT.

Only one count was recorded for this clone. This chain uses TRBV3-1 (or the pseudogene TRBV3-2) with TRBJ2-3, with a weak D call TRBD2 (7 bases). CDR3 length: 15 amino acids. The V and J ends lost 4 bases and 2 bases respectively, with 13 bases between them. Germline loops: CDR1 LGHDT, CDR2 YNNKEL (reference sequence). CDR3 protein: CASSRTGGPTDTQYF. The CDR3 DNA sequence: TGTGCCAGCAGCCGAACGGGGGGCCCCACAGATACGCAGTATTTT.

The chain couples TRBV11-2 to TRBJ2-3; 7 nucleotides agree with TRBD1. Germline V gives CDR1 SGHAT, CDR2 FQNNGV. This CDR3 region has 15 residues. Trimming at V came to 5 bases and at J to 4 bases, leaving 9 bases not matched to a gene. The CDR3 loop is CASSTYRGRADTQYF. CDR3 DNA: TGTGCCAGCAGCACTTACAGGGGACGGGCAGATACGCAGTATTTT.

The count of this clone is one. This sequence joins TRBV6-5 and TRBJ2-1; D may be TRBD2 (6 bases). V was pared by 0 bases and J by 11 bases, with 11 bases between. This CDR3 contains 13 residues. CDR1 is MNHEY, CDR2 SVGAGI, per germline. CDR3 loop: CASSYSLGGKQFF. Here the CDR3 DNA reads TGTGCCAGCAGTTACTCGCTGGGGGGAAAGCAGTTCTTC.

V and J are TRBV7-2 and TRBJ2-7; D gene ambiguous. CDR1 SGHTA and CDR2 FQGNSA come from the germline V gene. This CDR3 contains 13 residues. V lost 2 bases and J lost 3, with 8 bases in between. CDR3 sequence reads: CASSLTVDYEQYF. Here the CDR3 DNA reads TGTGCCAGCAGCTTAACAGTGGACTACGAGCAGTACTTC.

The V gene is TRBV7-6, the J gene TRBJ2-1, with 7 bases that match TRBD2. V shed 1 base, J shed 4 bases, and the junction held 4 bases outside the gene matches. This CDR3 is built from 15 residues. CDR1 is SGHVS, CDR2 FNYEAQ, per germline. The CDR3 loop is CASSLDWGGYNEQFF. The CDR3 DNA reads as TGTGCCAGCAGCTTAGATTGGGGGGGTTACAATGAGCAGTTCTTC.

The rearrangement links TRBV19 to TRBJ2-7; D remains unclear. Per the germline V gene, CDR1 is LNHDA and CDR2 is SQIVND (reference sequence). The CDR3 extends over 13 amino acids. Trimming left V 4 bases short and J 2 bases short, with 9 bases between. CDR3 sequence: CASSNNGAYEQYF. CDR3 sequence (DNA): TGTGCCAGTAGTAACAACGGAGCCTACGAGCAGTACTTC. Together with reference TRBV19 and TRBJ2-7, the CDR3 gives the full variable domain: DGGITQSPKYLFRKEGQNVTLSCEQNLNHDAMYWYRQDPGQGLRLIYYSQIVNDFQKGDIAEGYSVSREKKESFPLTVTSAQKNPTAFYLCASSNNGAYEQYFGPGTRLTVT.

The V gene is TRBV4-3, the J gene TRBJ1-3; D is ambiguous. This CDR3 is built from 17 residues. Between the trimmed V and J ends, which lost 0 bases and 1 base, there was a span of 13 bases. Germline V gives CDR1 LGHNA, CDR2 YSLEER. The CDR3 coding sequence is TGCGCCAGCAGCCAAGATCAGGCGGGGATTTCTGGAAACACCATATATTTT. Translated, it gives CASSQDQAGISGNTIYF.

CDR3 region: CASRAPGTGGNQPQHF. CDR3 in DNA: TGTGCCAGCAGGGCTCCCGGGACAGGGGGAAATCAGCCCCAGCATTTT. The rearrangement joins TRBV2 to TRBJ1-5, with TRBD1 matching 11 bases. Germline V gene data show CDR1 as SNHLY and CDR2 as FYNNEI. V lost 6 bases, J lost 4 bases, and 8 bases stayed unmatched. The CDR3 consists of 16 residues.

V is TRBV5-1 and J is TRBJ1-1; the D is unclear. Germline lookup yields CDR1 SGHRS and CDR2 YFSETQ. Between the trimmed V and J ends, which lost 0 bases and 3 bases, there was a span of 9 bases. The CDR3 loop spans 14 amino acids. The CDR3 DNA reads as TGCGCCAGCAGCTTGGAGTACGGAGACACTGAAGCTTTCTTT. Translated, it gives CASSLEYGDTEAFF.

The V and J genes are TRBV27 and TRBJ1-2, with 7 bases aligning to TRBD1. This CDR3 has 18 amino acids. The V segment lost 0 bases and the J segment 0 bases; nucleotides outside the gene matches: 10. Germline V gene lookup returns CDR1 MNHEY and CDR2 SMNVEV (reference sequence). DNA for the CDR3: TGTGCCAGCAGTTTATCACCCCGACAGGGTCAGTCTAACTATGGCTACACCTTC. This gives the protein CASSLSPRQGQSNYGYTF.

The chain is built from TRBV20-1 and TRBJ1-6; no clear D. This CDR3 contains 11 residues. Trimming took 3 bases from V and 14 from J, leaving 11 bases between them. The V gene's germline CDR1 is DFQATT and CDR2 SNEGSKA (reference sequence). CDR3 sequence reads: CSAREGYSLHF. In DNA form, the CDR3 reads TGCAGTGCTAGGGAGGGTTATTCCCTCCACTTT.

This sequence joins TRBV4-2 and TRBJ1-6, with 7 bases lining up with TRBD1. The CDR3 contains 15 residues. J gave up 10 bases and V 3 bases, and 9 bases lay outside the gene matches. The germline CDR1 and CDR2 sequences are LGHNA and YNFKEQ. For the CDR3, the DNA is TGTGCCAGCAGCCAGGCCGACAGGGAAGAGTCACCCCTCCACTTT. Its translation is CASSQADREESPLHF.

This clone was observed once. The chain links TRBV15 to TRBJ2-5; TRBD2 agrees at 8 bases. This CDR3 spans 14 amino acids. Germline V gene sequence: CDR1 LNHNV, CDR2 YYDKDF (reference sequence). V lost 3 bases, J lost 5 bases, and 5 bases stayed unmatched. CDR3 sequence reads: CATSSGGASETQYF. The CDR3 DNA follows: TGTGCCACCAGCAGCGGGGGGGCCAGTGAGACCCAGTACTTC.

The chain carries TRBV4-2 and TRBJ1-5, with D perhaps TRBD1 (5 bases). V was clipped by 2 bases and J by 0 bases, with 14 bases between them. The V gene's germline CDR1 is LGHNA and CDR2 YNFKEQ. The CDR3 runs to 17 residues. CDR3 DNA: TGTGCCAGCAGCCAAAGGGTAGGGGTCCCTAGCAATCAGCCCCAGCATTTT. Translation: CASSQRVGVPSNQPQHF.

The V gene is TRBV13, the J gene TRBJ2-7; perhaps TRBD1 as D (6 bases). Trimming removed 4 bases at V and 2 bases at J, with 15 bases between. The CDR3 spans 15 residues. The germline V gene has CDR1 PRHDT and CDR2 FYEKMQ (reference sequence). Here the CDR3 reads CASSYKPRDTYEQYF. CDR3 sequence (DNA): TGTGCCAGCAGCTATAAACCTCGGGACACCTACGAGCAGTACTTC.

CDR3 DNA: TGTGCCAGCAGCTTTTATGGACAGGGAGGTGGGGAGACCCAGTACTTC. Residues: CASSFYGQGGGETQYF. The chain recombines TRBV7-9 with TRBJ2-5; 8 bases line up with TRBD1. Germline V CDR1 and CDR2: SEHNR, FQNEAQ (reference sequence). The V gene end was trimmed by 3 bases and the J gene end by 5 bases; junction bases not matched to a gene: 11. The CDR3 has 16 amino acids.